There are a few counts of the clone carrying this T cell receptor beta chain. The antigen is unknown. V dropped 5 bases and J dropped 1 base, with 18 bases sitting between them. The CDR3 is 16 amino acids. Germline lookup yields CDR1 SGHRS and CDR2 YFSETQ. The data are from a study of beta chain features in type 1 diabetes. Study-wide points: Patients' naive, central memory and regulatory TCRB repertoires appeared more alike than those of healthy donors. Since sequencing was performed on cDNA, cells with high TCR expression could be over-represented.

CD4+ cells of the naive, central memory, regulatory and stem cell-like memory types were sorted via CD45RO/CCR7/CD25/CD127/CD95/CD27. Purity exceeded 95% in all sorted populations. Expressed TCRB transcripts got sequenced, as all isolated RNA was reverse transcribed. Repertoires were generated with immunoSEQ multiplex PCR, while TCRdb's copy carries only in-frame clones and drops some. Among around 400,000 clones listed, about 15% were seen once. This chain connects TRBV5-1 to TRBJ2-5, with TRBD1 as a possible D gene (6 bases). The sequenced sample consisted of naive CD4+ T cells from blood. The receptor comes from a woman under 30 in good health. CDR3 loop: CASSKARTDVQETQYF. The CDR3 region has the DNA TGCGCCAGCAGTAAGGCGCGGACAGATGTCCAAGAGACCCAGTACTTC.